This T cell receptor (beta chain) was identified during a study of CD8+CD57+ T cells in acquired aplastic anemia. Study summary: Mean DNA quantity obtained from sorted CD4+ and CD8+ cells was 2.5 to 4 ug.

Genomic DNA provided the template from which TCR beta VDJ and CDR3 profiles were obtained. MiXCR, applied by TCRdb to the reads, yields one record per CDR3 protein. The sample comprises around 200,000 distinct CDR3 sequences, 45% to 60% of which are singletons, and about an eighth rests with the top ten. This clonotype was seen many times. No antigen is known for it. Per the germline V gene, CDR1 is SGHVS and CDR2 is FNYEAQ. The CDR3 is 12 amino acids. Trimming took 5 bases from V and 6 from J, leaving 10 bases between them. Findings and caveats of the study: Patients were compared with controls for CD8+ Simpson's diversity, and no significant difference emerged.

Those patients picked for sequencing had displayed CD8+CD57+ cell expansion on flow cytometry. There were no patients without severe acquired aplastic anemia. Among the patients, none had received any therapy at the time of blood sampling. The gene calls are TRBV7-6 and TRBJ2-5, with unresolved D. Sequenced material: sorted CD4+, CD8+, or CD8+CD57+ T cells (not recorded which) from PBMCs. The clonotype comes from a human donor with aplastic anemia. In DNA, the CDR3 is TGTGCCAGCAGCGATGACTCACAGACCCAGTACTTC. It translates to CASSDDSQTQYF.